This T cell receptor (beta chain) is drawn from a study of hypomethylating agent response in myelodysplastic syndrome (dated by TCRdb to about 2021). Looking at the study overall: Patients were treated with the hypomethylating agents azacitidine (about 70% of the 11) or decitabine (3 of 11). Of the myelodysplastic syndrome patients in the cohort, several were male and 2 were female. Patients had a mean age of about 78 +/- 6.2 years, and a diploid cytogenetic profile was the most common. About 6 patients had a response of complete response or hematologic improvement, and roughly 5 patients did not respond. Response was defined as complete response or hematologic improvement, and any patient who met neither criterion was considered a non-responder. The most frequent mutation was TET2, found in about 45% of the 11 patients.

T-cell subsets were not sorted, so the analysis was performed on bulk bone marrow. Bone marrow from roughly 10 myelodysplastic syndrome patients, collected before and after hypomethylating agent therapy, underwent immunosequencing of the TCR beta CDR3 regions. To track the repertoire longitudinally, every patient provided one baseline bone marrow along with two to three bone marrows taken at different post-treatment timepoints. Genomic DNA was extracted from whole bone marrow, and quality was checked by TapeStation, NanoDrop OneC and PicoGreen assays. The protocol used for the library was the immunoSEQ multiplex PCR assay. Each sample was run at survey resolution as two replicates of about 200 ng apiece, for a total of 400 ng of DNA. Rearranged TCRB sequences in genomic DNA were detected with the hsTCRB kit, which uses multiplex PCR primers directed at V and J genes. In the first PCR, the CDR3 region was amplified for approximately 31 cycles with the QIAGEN Multiplex PCR Kit. Sample barcodes and Illumina adapters were attached to each replicate during a second PCR lasting about 8 cycles. Pooled libraries were quantified with a QuantStudio 6 and the KAPA library quantification kit. About 15 pM of pooled libraries was sequenced on an Illumina MiSeq using 156-cycle single-end reads plus a 15-cycle index read. The study's own analysis went as follows. Of some 170,000 unique clonotypes, less than 2% were flagged by VDJdb annotation as previously reported viral-epitope-specific clonotypes. The immunoSEQ Data Assistant and immunoSEQ Analyzer converted raw reads into normalized, annotated TCRB repertoires. BioAnalyzer and version 0.6.5 of the immunarch R package were the tools used for clonotype analysis. Every repertoire was downsampled to the clone count of the smallest repertoire before richness was estimated. Clonotypes were categorized as expanded, contracted or novel by Fisher's exact tests, where a novel clonotype had zero frequency before treatment. Significantly changed CDR3 beta sequences were clustered with GLIPH2 at simulation_depth=1000 and kmer_min_depth=3, and CDR3s shorter than five residues were left out. TCRdb obtained this table from immuneACCESS and retained in-frame rearrangements with V and J assigned. These tables miss some clones; where compared with another copy, unresolved V genes account for less than half of the shortfall, and the remainder is unexplained. V, J and clone size are taken as reported in that table, and D and trimming were inferred from the DNA itself. The sample profile shows about 5,700 clones; less than 85% of them were found once. The ten largest account for 11% of the sample.

General conclusions and limits of the study: Novel clonotypes appeared more often in responders, whereas non-responders had more contracted clonotypes after treatment. Richness, rarefaction diversity and clonality did not change significantly after hypomethylating agent treatment, across all patients or within response groups. Because the healthy control donors and the MDS patients were not matched by age, the comparison between MDS and healthy samples could have been affected. Only approximately 10 patients were analyzed, so the study cohort was small. A possible recognition of novel MDS antigens by the shared GLIPH2 clusters was not confirmed and needs experimental validation.

Its CDR3 holds 14 amino acids, cysteine through phenylalanine. Here the CDR3 DNA is all that survives: 42 bases in frame from base 1. Sequences WSHSY (CDR1) and SAAADI (CDR2) are obtained from the germline V gene. Relative to germline, V is 3 bases shorter and J is 8 bases shorter, with 11 bases between their ends. This clone showed up just a few times. The antigen it recognizes is unknown. Qualities for individual bases were not recorded, and no much larger clone is one base off. The TCR originated in a human donor with myelodysplastic syndrome. Here the sequenced sample was bone marrow, taken before or after starting hypomethylating agent treatment for myelodysplastic syndrome (not recorded which). The chain is assembled from TRBV10-2 and TRBJ1-6; no D gene call is confident. The nucleotides are TGCGCCAGCAGTGAAGGGCAGTTGGATTCACCCCTCCACTTT. This gives the protein CASSEGQLDSPLHF.